The 23 T cell receptor beta chains below come from one sample, sequenced in a study of T cell responses to AZD1222 COVID-19 vaccine. Only in-frame clones appear in the TCRdb table, and some are missing; sequencing was by immunoSEQ multiplex PCR. There are 100,000 to 120,000 clones in the sample; about 88% occur only once, and around 45% lies in the top ten. The sample was peripheral blood, taken 28 days after the second AZD1222 dose. These receptors all come from an adult who received the AZD1222 COVID-19 vaccine.

The chain joins TRBV4-1 to TRBJ2-7, with D possibly TRBD2 on 6 matching bases. Between the trimmed V and J ends, which lost 3 bases and 6 bases, there was a span of 15 bases. This CDR3 spans 14 amino acids. Germline CDR1 and CDR2: MGHRA and YSYEKL. The CDR3 is CASSQGRERFEQYF. DNA for the CDR3: TGCGCCAGCAGCCAGGGACGGGAGAGGTTCGAGCAGTACTTC.

J is TRBJ2-7 and V is TRBV5-5; 8 bases fit TRBD2. V lost 0 bases to trimming and J lost 3 bases; unmatched junction nucleotides: 8. The germline gives CDR1 SGHKS, CDR2 YYEKEE (reference sequence). The CDR3 is 16 amino acids. CDR3 sequence: CASSLAPTSAFYEQYF. CDR3 nucleotides: TGTGCCAGCAGCTTGGCTCCGACTAGCGCCTTCTACGAGCAGTACTTC.

A few counts support this clone. The chain has TRBV28 and TRBJ1-4; tentatively, D is TRBD1 (5 bases). Per the germline V gene, CDR1 is MDHEN and CDR2 is SYDVKM. V was trimmed by 4 bases and J by 4 bases, leaving 13 bases between them. CDR3 length equals 15 residues. This CDR3 reads CASSYQGTGNEKLFF. CDR3 bases: TGTGCCAGCAGTTACCAAGGGACGGGTAATGAAAAACTGTTTTTT.

The chain links TRBV19 to TRBJ1-1, with a possible D match to TRBD1 (5 bases). Germline V gene sequence: CDR1 LNHDA, CDR2 SQIVND (reference sequence). The V and J ends lost 5 bases and 8 bases respectively, with 15 bases between them. This CDR3 spans 13 amino acids. In DNA form, the CDR3 reads TGTGCCAGTAGTTCATCGGCAGGGTGGGAAGCTTTCTTT. Residues: CASSSSAGWEAFF.

The chain uses TRBV7-3 and TRBJ1-6; 9 bases line up with TRBD1. CDR3 length: 15 residues. V lost 5 bases, J lost 9 bases, and 8 bases stayed unmatched. Germline V CDR1 and CDR2: SGHTA, FQGTGA. The CDR3 sequence: CASSLSGQGGSPLHF. The CDR3 DNA follows: TGTGCCAGCAGCCTTTCGGGACAGGGCGGTTCACCCCTCCACTTT.

This clone was found a few times. The chain has TRBV6-1 and TRBJ1-1; D is ambiguous. The germline V gene encodes CDR1 MNHNS and CDR2 SASEGT. The CDR3 has 15 amino acids. The V gene lost 2 bases and the J gene lost 1 base, with 11 bases spanning the gap. The CDR3 sequence is CASSETWPPNTEAFF. The CDR3 nucleotides read TGTGCCAGCAGTGAAACTTGGCCACCGAACACTGAAGCTTTCTTT.

The V call is TRBV5-1, the J call TRBJ2-7; D is unresolved. Germline lookup yields CDR1 SGHRS and CDR2 YFSETQ. The V gene lost 0 bases and the J gene lost 7 bases, with 11 bases spanning the gap. The CDR3 consists of 13 residues. The CDR3 DNA reads as TGCGCCAGCAGCTTGGATCTGTATCGGGAGCAGTACTTC. The encoded protein is CASSLDLYREQYF.

The chain has TRBV10-3 and TRBJ2-1; 7 bases map to TRBD2. The germline V gene encodes CDR1 ENHRY and CDR2 SYGVKD. The CDR3 loop spans 15 amino acids. V lost 2 bases to trimming and J lost 9 bases; unmatched junction nucleotides: 10. The CDR3 DNA is TGTGCCATCAGTGAGCGGGAGGTCCTAAGGACTGAGCAGTTCTTC. Residues: CAISEREVLRTEQFF.

This clone occurred a few times. V usage is TRBV19 and J usage is TRBJ2-1; 8 bases line up with TRBD2. Germline loops: CDR1 LNHDA, CDR2 SQIVND (reference sequence). The CDR3 contains 12 residues. Trimming removed 4 bases from V and 9 bases from J; junction bases left unmatched: 2. As DNA, the CDR3 is TGTGCCAGTAGTACTAGCGGGCGTGAGCAGTTCTTC. It specifies CASSTSGREQFF.

J is TRBJ2-7 and V is TRBV10-3; 16 bases line up with TRBD2. This CDR3 comprises 17 residues. Looked up from germline, CDR1 is ENHRY and CDR2 is SYGVKD. Trimming cost V 4 bases and J 4 bases; bases outside gene matches: 7. CDR3 DNA: TGTGCCATCAGTGCGGGGACTAGCGGGAGGGCCTTTTACGAGCAGTACTTC. Amino acids: CAISAGTSGRAFYEQYF.

This rearrangement joins TRBV7-2 to TRBJ2-1; D unclear. The germline CDR1 and CDR2 sequences are SGHTA and FQGNSA. Trimming left V 5 bases short and J 8 bases short, with 16 bases between. The CDR3 sequence is 14 residues long. This CDR3 reads CASSQGISKYEQFF. The CDR3 nucleotides read TGTGCCAGCAGCCAAGGCATATCGAAGTATGAGCAGTTCTTC.

V usage is TRBV7-9 and J usage is TRBJ2-5; 10 nucleotides line up with TRBD2. V lost 4 bases to trimming and J lost 1 base; unmatched junction nucleotides: 3. There are 15 residues in the CDR3. Germline CDR1 SEHNR, CDR2 FQNEAQ (reference sequence). DNA for the CDR3: TGTGCCAGCAGCTCCCGGACTAGCGGCCAAGAGACCCAGTACTTC. This sequence encodes CASSSRTSGQETQYF.

The V and J genes are TRBV18 and TRBJ2-7; D remains unclear. This CDR3 contains 12 residues. CDR1 KGHSH and CDR2 LQKENI come from the germline V gene. V was pared by 5 bases and J by 4 bases, with 9 bases between. The DNA for the CDR3 is TGTGCCAGCTCATTCCAAGATTACGAGCAGTACTTC. This gives the protein CASSFQDYEQYF. Variable domain in full (rest from reference TRBV18 and TRBJ2-7): NAGVMQNPRHLVRRRGQEARLRCSPMKGHSHVYWYRQLPEEGLKFMVYLQKENIIDESGMPKERFSAEFPKEGPSILRIQQVVRGDSAAYFCASSFQDYEQYFGPGTRLTVT.

The chain is built from TRBV7-2 and TRBJ1-1; D is ambiguous. Trimming shortened V by 5 bases and J by 11 bases, and 15 bases separated the two germline ends. The CDR3 contains 12 residues. The V gene's germline CDR1 is SGHTA and CDR2 FQGNSA. Here the CDR3 DNA reads TGTGCCAGCAGCACGACCAGCTTCTCGGCTTTCTTT. Its protein is CASSTTSFSAFF.

This clone was found once. The rearrangement joins TRBV5-1 to TRBJ2-7; the D gene is possibly TRBD2 (7 bases). There are 14 residues in the CDR3. V was trimmed by 4 bases and J by 2 bases, leaving 13 bases between them. CDR1 is SGHRS, CDR2 YFSETQ, per germline. The CDR3 DNA is TGCGCCAGCAGCAGGGAGGGGGGAGCCTACGAGCAGTACTTC. It specifies CASSREGGAYEQYF.

V gene TRBV9 combines with J gene TRBJ2-1; 10 bases agree with TRBD2. Germline CDR1 is SGDLS and CDR2 is YYNGEE. CDR3 length equals 16 residues. V shed 3 bases and J 11 bases; nucleotides not matched to a gene: 14. CDR3 residues: CASSATAGTSVIKQFF. Here the CDR3 DNA reads TGTGCCAGCAGCGCTACCGCTGGGACTAGCGTTATTAAGCAGTTCTTC.

The V call is TRBV7-9, the J call TRBJ2-3, with 11 bases identical to TRBD1. V trimming: 5 bases; J trimming: 1 base; junction bases outside the gene matches: 5. The CDR3 contains 16 residues. Germline V gene data show CDR1 as SEHNR and CDR2 as FQNEAQ (reference sequence). The CDR3 protein is CASSTGTGGGTDTQYF. CDR3 bases: TGTGCCAGCAGCACGGGGACAGGGGGTGGCACAGATACGCAGTATTTT.

J is TRBJ2-3 and V is TRBV6-1; 10 positions agree with TRBD2. With V trimmed by 3 bases and J by 6 bases, 12 bases remained unmatched. In germline, CDR1 is MNHNS, CDR2 SASEGT. The CDR3 has 17 residues. CDR3 sequence: CASSDSLAGGVLDTQYF. The CDR3 coding sequence is TGTGCCAGCAGTGATTCTTTAGCGGGAGGCGTGTTGGATACGCAGTATTTT.

The V and J genes are TRBV28 and TRBJ2-7; 7 bases fit TRBD1. This CDR3 region has 14 residues. Trimming at V came to 5 bases and at J to 1 base, leaving 5 bases not matched to a gene. Germline values: CDR1 MDHEN, CDR2 SYDVKM. The CDR3 loop reads CASSRQGTSYEQYF. DNA for the CDR3: TGTGCCAGCAGTCGACAGGGAACATCCTACGAGCAGTACTTC.

The genes are TRBV7-8 and TRBJ2-2, with TRBD2 identical over 13 bases. The CDR3 contains 17 residues. Trimming took 5 bases from V and 6 from J; bases not matched to a gene: 9. Per germline, CDR1 SGHVS and CDR2 FQNEAQ. The CDR3 sequence: CASSELGTSGKAGELFF. DNA of the CDR3: TGTGCCAGCAGCGAACTTGGGACTAGCGGGAAGGCCGGGGAGCTGTTTTTT.

The chain uses TRBV15 and TRBJ2-7; D not resolved. Trimming left V 4 bases short and J 6 bases short, with 13 bases between. Germline CDR1 LNHNV, CDR2 YYDKDF (reference sequence). The CDR3 spans 13 residues. The CDR3 sequence is CATSTQFNSEQYF. In nucleotides, the CDR3 is TGTGCCACCAGCACCCAATTCAACAGCGAGCAGTACTTC.

This chain joins TRBV2 and TRBJ2-7, with D perhaps matching TRBD1 (6 bases). Per germline, CDR1 SNHLY and CDR2 FYNNEI. Trimming stripped 6 bases from V and 0 bases from J, with 18 bases between. This CDR3 spans 16 amino acids. CDR3 residues: CASSQALGGSSYEQYF. CDR3 in DNA: TGTGCCAGCAGCCAGGCCCTAGGGGGTAGCTCCTACGAGCAGTACTTC.

J is TRBJ2-2 and V is TRBV19; D is ambiguous. V dropped 4 bases and J dropped 5 bases, with 17 bases sitting between them. CDR3 size: 16 residues. Germline-derived CDR1 and CDR2 are LNHDA and SQIVND (reference sequence). The DNA of the CDR3 is TGTGCCAGTAGTACGGGCGGCTTGACCCGTACCGGGGAGCTGTTTTTT. This sequence encodes CASSTGGLTRTGELFF.